This section outlines one T cell receptor (beta chain) sequence together with its context. Other DNA sequences within the sample encode an identical CDR3. The data were obtained in a study of blood T cell repertoires in COVID-19. About the study: Sites in the United States, Italy and Spain provided acute and convalescent COVID-19 samples.

With V trimmed by 3 bases and J by 0 bases, 6 bases remained unmatched. This CDR3 is built from 16 residues. The germline V gene has CDR1 LGHNA and CDR2 YSLEER. The table came from immunoSEQ multiplex PCR; TCRdb's copy has only in-frame clones and leaves some out. The profile shows 95,000 to 110,000 clones, roughly 80% of them singletons. The chain employs TRBV4-3 and TRBJ2-3; 7 bases are a match to TRBD2. Material for sequencing was peripheral blood. The clonotype was recovered from a human donor in a cohort sampled during active COVID-19. The DNA for the CDR3 is TGCGCCAGCAGCCAGGCATCTAGCGGAAGCACAGATACGCAGTATTTT. This translates into CASSQASSGSTDTQYF.